The table lists the clone carrying this T cell receptor beta chain with many counts. Its antigen remains unidentified. Germline loops: CDR1 SGHVS, CDR2 FQNEAQ. The V segment lost 6 bases and the J segment 1 base; nucleotides outside the gene matches: 17. CDR3 size: 20 residues. TCRdb recomputed calls from the reads with MiXCR, one row per CDR3 protein. Among some 220,000 distinct CDR3 sequences listed, 30% to 45% were seen once. This record comes from a study of T cell repertoires in cytomegalovirus infection. Whole-study findings and limits: HLA-C-restricted CMV clonotypes gave the most frequent clonotype in two of eight donors.

Sample: CD8+ T cells from cultured PBMCs, taken from culture after CMV antigen stimulation. V is TRBV7-8 and J is TRBJ2-5; 13 bases are a match to TRBD2. This TCR came from a human donor in good health (CMV status not recorded). Some clones in this sample may be carry-over from other donors' samples. The CDR3 region is CASRHPPGLAGAPLQETQYF. CDR3 nucleotides: TGTGCCAGCAGACACCCCCCCGGACTAGCGGGGGCCCCTCTCCAAGAGACCCAGTACTTC. Full variable domain (rest looked up from reference TRBV7-8 and TRBJ2-5): GAGVSQSPRYKVAKRGQDVALRCDPISGHVSLFWYQQALGQGPEFLTYFQNEAQLDKSGLPSDRFFAERPEGSVSTLKIQRTQQEDSAVYLCASRHPPGLAGAPLQETQYFGPGTRLLVL.